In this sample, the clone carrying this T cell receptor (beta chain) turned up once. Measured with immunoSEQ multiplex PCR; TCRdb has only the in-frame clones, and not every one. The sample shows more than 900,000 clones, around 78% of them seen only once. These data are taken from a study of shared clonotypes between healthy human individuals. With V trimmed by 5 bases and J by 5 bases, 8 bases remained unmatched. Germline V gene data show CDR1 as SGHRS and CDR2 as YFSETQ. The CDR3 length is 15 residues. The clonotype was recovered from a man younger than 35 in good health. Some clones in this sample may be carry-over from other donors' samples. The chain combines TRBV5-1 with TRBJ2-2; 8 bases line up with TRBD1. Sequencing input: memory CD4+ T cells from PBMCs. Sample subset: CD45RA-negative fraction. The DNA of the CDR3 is TGCGCCAGCAGTTGGAGACAGGGGTGGACCGGGGAGCTGTTTTTT. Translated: CASSWRQGWTGELFF.